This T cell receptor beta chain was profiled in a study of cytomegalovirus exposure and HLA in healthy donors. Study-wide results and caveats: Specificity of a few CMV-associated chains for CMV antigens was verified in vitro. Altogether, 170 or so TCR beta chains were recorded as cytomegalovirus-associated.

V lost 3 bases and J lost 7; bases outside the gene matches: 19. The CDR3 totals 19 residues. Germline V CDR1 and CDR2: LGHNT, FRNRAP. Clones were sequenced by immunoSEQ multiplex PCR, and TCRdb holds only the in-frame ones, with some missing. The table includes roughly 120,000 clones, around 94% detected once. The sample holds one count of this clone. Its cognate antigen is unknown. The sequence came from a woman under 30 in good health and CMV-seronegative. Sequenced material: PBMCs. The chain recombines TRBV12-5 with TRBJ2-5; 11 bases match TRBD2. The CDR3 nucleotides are TGTGCTAGTGGTTTCCAGACTAGCGGGGCTTCACGTAGGATAGGGACCCAGTACTTC. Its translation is CASGFQTSGASRRIGTQYF.